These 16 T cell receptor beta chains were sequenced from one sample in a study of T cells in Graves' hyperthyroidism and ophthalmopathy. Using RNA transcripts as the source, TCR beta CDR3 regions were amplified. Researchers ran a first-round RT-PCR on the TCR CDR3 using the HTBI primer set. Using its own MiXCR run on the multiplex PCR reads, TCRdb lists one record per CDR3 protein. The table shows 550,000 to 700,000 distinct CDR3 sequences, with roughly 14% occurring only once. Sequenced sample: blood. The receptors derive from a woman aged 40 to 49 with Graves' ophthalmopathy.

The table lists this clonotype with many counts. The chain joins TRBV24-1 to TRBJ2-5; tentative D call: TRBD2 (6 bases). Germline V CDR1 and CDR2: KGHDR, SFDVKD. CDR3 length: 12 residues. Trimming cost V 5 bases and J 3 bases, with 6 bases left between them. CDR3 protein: CATSAGEETQYF. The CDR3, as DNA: TGTGCCACCAGTGCGGGGGAAGAGACCCAGTACTTC.

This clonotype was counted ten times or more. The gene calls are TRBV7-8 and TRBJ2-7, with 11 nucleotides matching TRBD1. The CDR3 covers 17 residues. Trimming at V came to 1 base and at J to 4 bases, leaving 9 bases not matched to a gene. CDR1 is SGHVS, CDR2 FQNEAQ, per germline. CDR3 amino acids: CASSLDTPGTGGYEQYF. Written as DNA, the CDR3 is TGTGCCAGCAGCTTAGACACACCCGGGACAGGGGGGTACGAGCAGTACTTC.

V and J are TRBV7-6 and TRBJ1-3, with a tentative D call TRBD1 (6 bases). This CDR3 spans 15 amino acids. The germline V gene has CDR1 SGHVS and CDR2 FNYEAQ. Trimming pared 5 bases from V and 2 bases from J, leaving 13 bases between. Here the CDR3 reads CASSPIQGPGNTIYF. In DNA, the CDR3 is TGTGCCAGCAGCCCCATACAGGGACCTGGAAACACCATATATTTT.

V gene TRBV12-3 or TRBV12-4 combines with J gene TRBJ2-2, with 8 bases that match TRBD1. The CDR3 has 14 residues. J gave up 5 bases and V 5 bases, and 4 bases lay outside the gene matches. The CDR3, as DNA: TGTGCCAGCAGTCAGGGGGCAGTAACCGGGGAGCTGTTTTTT. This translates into CASSQGAVTGELFF.

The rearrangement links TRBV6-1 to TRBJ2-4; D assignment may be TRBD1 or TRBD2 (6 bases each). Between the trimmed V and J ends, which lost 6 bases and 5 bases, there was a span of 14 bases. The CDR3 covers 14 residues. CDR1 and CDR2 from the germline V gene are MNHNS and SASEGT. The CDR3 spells CASSLGGGQNIQYF. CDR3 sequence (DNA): TGTGCCAGCAGCCTGGGGGGCGGGCAAAACATTCAGTACTTC.

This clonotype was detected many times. This chain's CDR3 is CASSLEGTLRQNTGELFF. The CDR3 DNA reads TGTGCCAGCAGTTTAGAGGGGACGCTGCGCCAGAACACCGGGGAGCTGTTTTTT. This chain joins TRBV27 and TRBJ2-2; D assignment may be TRBD1 or TRBD2 (5 bases each). V was clipped by 2 bases and J by 1 base, with 17 bases between them. The germline V gene has CDR1 MNHEY and CDR2 SMNVEV (reference sequence). The CDR3 is made up of 18 amino acids.

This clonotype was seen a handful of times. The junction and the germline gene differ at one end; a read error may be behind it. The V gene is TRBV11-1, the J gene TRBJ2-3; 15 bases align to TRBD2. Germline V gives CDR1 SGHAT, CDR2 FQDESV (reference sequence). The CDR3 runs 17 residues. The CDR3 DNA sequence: TGTGCCAGCAGCTTCGGACTAGCGGGAGGGGGCACAGATACGCAGTGTTTT. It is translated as CASSFGLAGGGTDTQCF.

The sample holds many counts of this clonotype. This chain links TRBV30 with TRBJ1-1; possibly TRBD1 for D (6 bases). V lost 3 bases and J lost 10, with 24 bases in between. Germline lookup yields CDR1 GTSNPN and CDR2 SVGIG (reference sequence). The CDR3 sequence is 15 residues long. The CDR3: CAWSGAPPTGLVAFF. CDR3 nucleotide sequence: TGTGCCTGGAGCGGAGCCCCGCCTACAGGGCTGGTAGCTTTCTTT.

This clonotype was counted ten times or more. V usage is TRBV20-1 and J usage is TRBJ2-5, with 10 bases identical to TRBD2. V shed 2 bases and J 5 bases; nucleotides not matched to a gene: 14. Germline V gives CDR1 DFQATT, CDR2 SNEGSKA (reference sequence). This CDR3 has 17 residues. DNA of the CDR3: TGCAGTGCTAGACTCTGGGGGAGCGGGAGGGCGAGGGAGACCCAGTACTTC. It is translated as CSARLWGSGRARETQYF.

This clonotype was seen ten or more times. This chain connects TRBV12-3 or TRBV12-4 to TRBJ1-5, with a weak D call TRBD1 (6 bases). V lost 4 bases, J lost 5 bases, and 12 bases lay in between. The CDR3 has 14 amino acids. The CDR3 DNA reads TGTGCCAGCAGTTCACAGGGTTTGGATCAGCCCCAGCATTTT. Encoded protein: CASSSQGLDQPQHF.

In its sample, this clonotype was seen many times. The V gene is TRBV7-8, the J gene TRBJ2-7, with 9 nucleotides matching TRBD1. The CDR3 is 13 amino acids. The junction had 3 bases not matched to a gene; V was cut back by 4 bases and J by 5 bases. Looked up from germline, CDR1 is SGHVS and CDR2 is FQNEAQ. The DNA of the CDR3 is TGTGCCAGCAGCTCACAGGGGGCTGACGAGCAGTACTTC. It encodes CASSSQGADEQYF. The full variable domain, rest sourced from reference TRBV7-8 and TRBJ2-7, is GAGVSQSPRYKVAKRGQDVALRCDPISGHVSLFWYQQALGQGPEFLTYFQNEAQLDKSGLPSDRFFAERPEGSVSTLKIQRTQQEDSAVYLCASSSQGADEQYFGPGTRLTVT.

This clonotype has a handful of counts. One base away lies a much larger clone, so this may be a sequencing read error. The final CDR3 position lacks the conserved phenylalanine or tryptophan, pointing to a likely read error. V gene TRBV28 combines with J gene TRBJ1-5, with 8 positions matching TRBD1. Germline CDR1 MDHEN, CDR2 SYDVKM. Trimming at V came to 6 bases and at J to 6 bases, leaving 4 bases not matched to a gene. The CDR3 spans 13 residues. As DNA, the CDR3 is TGTGCCAGCAGCACAGGGGGTAGTCAGCCCCAGCATTCT. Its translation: CASSTGGSQPQHS.

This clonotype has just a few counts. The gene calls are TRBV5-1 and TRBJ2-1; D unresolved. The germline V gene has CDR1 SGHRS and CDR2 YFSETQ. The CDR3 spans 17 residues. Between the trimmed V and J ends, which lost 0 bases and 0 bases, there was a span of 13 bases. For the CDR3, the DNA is TGCGCCAGCAGCTTGGGGGCAGGTTTTAGCTCCTACAATGAGCAGTTCTTC. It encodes CASSLGAGFSSYNEQFF.

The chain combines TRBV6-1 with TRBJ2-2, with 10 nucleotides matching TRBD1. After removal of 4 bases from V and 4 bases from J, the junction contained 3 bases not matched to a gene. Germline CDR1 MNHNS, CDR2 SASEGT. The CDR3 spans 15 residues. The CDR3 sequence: CASSVTGGITGELFF. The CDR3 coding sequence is TGTGCCAGCAGTGTGACAGGGGGCATCACCGGGGAGCTGTTTTTT.

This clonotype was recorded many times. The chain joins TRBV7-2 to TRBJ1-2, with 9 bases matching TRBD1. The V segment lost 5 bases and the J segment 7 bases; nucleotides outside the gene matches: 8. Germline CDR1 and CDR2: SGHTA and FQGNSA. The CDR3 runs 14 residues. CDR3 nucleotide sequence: TGTGCCAGCAGCCGGGGACAGGGAACGCGTGGCTACACCTTC. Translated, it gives CASSRGQGTRGYTF. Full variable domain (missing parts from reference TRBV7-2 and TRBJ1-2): GAGVSQSPSNKVTEKGKDVELRCDPISGHTALYWYRQSLGQGLEFLIYFQGNSAPDKSGLPSDRFSAERTGGSVSTLTIQRTQQEDSAVYLCASSRGQGTRGYTFGSGTRLTVV.

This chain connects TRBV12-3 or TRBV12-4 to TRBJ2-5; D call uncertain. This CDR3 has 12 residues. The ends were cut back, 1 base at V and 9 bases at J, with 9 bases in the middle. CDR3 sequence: CASSLDVPAQYF. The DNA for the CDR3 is TGTGCCAGCAGTTTAGACGTCCCGGCCCAGTACTTC.